This entry lists 28 T cell receptor beta chains sequenced from one sample in a study of T cell repertoires in cytomegalovirus infection (dated 2019 in TCRdb). Sequenced using an Illumina HiSeq 1500. Starting from the raw public reads, TCRdb applied fastp trimming at Q25, assembled clones with MiXCR and retained in-frame beta chains. Every CDR3 protein is listed once, alongside the most common genes and DNA of its rows. In this sample the table shows about 400,000 distinct CDR3 sequences, 15% to 20% of which occur a single time. The biggest ten clones account for approximately 10% of the sample. Material for sequencing was PBMCs. The receptors come from a human donor in good health (CMV status not recorded). Some clones in this sample may be carry-over from other donors' samples.

The V and J genes are TRBV19 and TRBJ1-5; D gene unclear. The germline V gene encodes CDR1 LNHDA and CDR2 SQIVND (reference sequence). CDR3 length: 14 amino acids. V was clipped by 2 bases and J by 14 bases, with 19 bases between them. The DNA of the CDR3 is TGTGCCAGTAGTATACCGAACACAGACCAACTCGAGCATTTT. It translates to CASSIPNTDQLEHF.

The chain combines TRBV27 with TRBJ1-2; 9 positions agree with TRBD1. The V segment lost 6 bases and the J segment 7 bases; nucleotides outside the gene matches: 12. Germline CDR1 is MNHEY and CDR2 is SMNVEV (reference sequence). The CDR3 is 15 residues long. The DNA for the CDR3 is TGTGCCAGCAGGGACCGAAGGACAGGGGATCGTGGCTACACCTTC. Its protein product is CASRDRRTGDRGYTF.

This clonotype showed up just a few times. This chain joins TRBV7-2 and TRBJ1-5; D might be TRBD1 (5 bases). There are 16 residues in the CDR3. Germline V lookup: CDR1 SGHTA, CDR2 FQGNSA. The V end lost 3 bases, the J end lost 0 bases, and 12 bases lay between the germline ends. In DNA form, the CDR3 reads TGTGCCAGCAGCTTCGGGGCCCGGGGTAGCAATCAGCCCCAGCATTTT. It codes for CASSFGARGSNQPQHF.

A few counts support this clonotype. V usage is TRBV7-9 and J usage is TRBJ2-7; the D gene is possibly TRBD1 (6 bases). The CDR3 length is 14 residues. The V gene's germline CDR1 is SEHNR and CDR2 FQNEAQ (reference sequence). V dropped 5 bases and J dropped 3 bases, with 14 bases sitting between them. This chain's CDR3 is CASSPGVSVYEQYF. The DNA of the CDR3 is TGTGCCAGCAGCCCAGGGGTCTCTGTCTACGAGCAGTACTTC.

This clonotype occurred a few times. The V gene is TRBV10-3, the J gene TRBJ2-7, with TRBD1 matching 10 bases. J lost 1 base, V lost 6 bases, and 3 bases had no gene match. The germline V gene encodes CDR1 ENHRY and CDR2 SYGVKD. The CDR3 has 14 residues. The CDR3 protein is CAIRGDRGSYEQYF. The CDR3 DNA reads TGTGCCATCAGGGGGGACAGGGGTTCCTACGAGCAGTACTTC.

Details on this clonotype: This may arise from a read error, as a much more abundant clone is one base away. The V and J genes are TRBV12-3 or TRBV12-4 and TRBJ1-4; possibly TRBD1 for D (5 bases). The CDR3 spans 15 residues. The CDR3 DNA follows: TGTGCCAGCAGTTTGGCGGCCCAGGGCCGAGAAAAACTGATTTTT. It is translated as CASSLAAQGREKLIF.

This clonotype was picked up a small number of times. This chain joins TRBV12-3 or TRBV12-4 and TRBJ2-7; D not resolved. This CDR3 has 14 amino acids. Trimming removed 3 bases from V and 0 bases from J, with 9 bases in between. CDR3 in DNA: TGTGCCAGCAGTTTGTACAGTACCTCCTACGAGCAGTACTTC. Protein product: CASSLYSTSYEQYF.

In this sample, this clonotype turned up a few times. V usage is TRBV7-9 and J usage is TRBJ2-7; D could derive from TRBD1 or TRBD2 (5 bases each). In germline, CDR1 is SEHNR, CDR2 FQNEAQ (reference sequence). This CDR3 region has 11 residues. The V end was cut by 8 bases, the J end by 4 bases, with 9 bases between. CDR3 sequence (DNA): TGTGCCAGCTGGGACGGATACGAGCAGTACTTC. Residues: CASWDGYEQYF. Looking up the rest from reference TRBV7-9 and TRBJ2-7 gives the full variable domain: DTGVSQNPRHKITKRGQNVTFRCDPISEHNRLYWYRQTLGQGPEFLTYFQNEAQLEKSRLLSDRFSAERPKGSFSTLEIQRTEQGDSAMYLCASWDGYEQYFGPGTRLTVT.

This clonotype was seen a few times. V usage is TRBV30 and J usage is TRBJ2-7; D may be TRBD1 (6 bases). The CDR3 contains 12 residues. Per germline, CDR1 GTSNPN and CDR2 SVGIG (reference sequence). V shed 8 bases and J shed 2 bases, with 13 bases lying between them. The DNA of the CDR3 is TGTGCCGGGGACAAGTCAACCTACGAGCAGTACTTC. It translates to CAGDKSTYEQYF.

This clonotype was counted many times. This chain joins TRBV28 and TRBJ2-3; D is possibly TRBD2 (5 bases). Trimming took off 6 bases at V and 5 bases at J, with 18 bases between the two ends. CDR3 size: 15 residues. Germline V gene sequence: CDR1 MDHEN, CDR2 SYDVKM. CDR3 sequence (DNA): TGTGCCAGCAGCCCCCCGCTAGCCGAGGGAGATACGCAGTATTTT. This sequence encodes CASSPPLAEGDTQYF.

The V gene is TRBV14, the J gene TRBJ1-1; TRBD1 matches at 8 bases. V lost 3 bases, J lost 4 bases, and 10 bases stayed unmatched. The germline CDR1 and CDR2 sequences are SGHDN and FVKESK. The CDR3 is made up of 16 amino acids. CDR3 DNA: TGTGCCAGCAGCCACCCCGGCGGGACAGGAGCCACTGAAGCTTTCTTT. Translation: CASSHPGGTGATEAFF.

This clonotype was seen at least ten times. V usage is TRBV6-6 and J usage is TRBJ2-3; no firm D call. V was trimmed by 2 bases and J by 5 bases, leaving 14 bases between them. Germline CDR1 MNHNY, CDR2 SVGAGI (reference sequence). The CDR3 is 15 amino acids. The CDR3 loop is CASSYGAGEVDTQYF. As DNA, the CDR3 is TGTGCCAGCAGTTACGGAGCAGGAGAGGTAGATACGCAGTATTTT.

The gene calls are TRBV2 and TRBJ1-5, with D maybe TRBD1 (6 bases). V lost 6 bases, J lost 11 bases, and 29 bases lay in between. CDR1 is SNHLY, CDR2 FYNNEI, per germline. The CDR3 loop spans 17 amino acids. CDR3 in amino acids: CASSVPTGRAGGRAQHF. CDR3 DNA sequence: TGTGCCAGCAGCGTACCGACAGGAAGAGCCGGCGGTCGGGCCCAGCATTTT.

This clonotype was found a few times. The CDR3 DNA sequence: TGCAGTGCTAGACTGGGGGGGGCCCCGGGGACCCAGTACTTC. It is translated as CSARLGGAPGTQYF. The genes are TRBV20-1 and TRBJ2-5, with a tentative D call TRBD2 (7 bases). Germline CDR1 DFQATT, CDR2 SNEGSKA (reference sequence). V lost 2 bases, J lost 7 bases, and 17 bases lay in between. The CDR3 is 14 amino acids.

As for this clonotype: A much larger clone differs by one base, so this may be a read error. The chain is built from TRBV7-8 and TRBJ1-2; a weak D match, TRBD1 (5 bases). The length of the CDR3 is 16 residues. The germline V gene encodes CDR1 SGHVS and CDR2 FQNEAQ. CDR3 DNA: TGTGCCGGCAGCTTAGGGGAGGGCCCTGGGAACTATGGCTACACCTTC. Translated: CAGSLGEGPGNYGYTF.

There are many counts of this clonotype. The genes are TRBV7-2 and TRBJ1-1; tentative D call: TRBD1 (6 bases). From germline, CDR1 is SGHTA and CDR2 FQGNSA. Trimming left V 5 bases short and J 1 base short, with 8 bases between. The CDR3 runs 13 residues. This CDR3 is CASSAQGNTEAFF. The CDR3 nucleotides read TGTGCCAGCAGCGCACAGGGGAACACTGAAGCTTTCTTT. Full variable domain (outside the CDR3, taken from reference TRBV7-2 and TRBJ1-1): GAGVSQSPSNKVTEKGKDVELRCDPISGHTALYWYRQSLGQGLEFLIYFQGNSAPDKSGLPSDRFSAERTGGSVSTLTIQRTQQEDSAVYLCASSAQGNTEAFFGQGTRLTVV.

This clonotype was observed at least ten times. The chain joins TRBV4-1 to TRBJ1-4; D is perhaps TRBD1 (5 bases). The length of the CDR3 is 15 residues. With 1 base removed from V and 7 bases from J, the gap between germline ends came to 13 bases. The germline V gene encodes CDR1 MGHRA and CDR2 YSYEKL. The CDR3 DNA reads as TGCGCCAGCAGCCAAGTTGGGGGTATGGGTGAAAAACTGTTTTTT. Protein: CASSQVGGMGEKLFF.

In this sample, this clonotype turned up many times. This chain uses TRBV7-8 with TRBJ2-5, with 8 bases that match TRBD1. Germline V gives CDR1 SGHVS, CDR2 FQNEAQ. The CDR3 totals 19 residues. Losses at the gene ends were 0 bases for V and 10 bases for J; bases not matched to a gene: 22. Here the CDR3 reads CASSLAFHGQGRGMMGQYF. CDR3 nucleotides: TGTGCCAGCAGCTTAGCCTTTCACGGACAGGGTCGGGGAATGATGGGCCAGTACTTC.

This clonotype has more than one count but fewer than ten. V and J are TRBV5-1 and TRBJ2-7; 11 bases map to TRBD2. Germline trimming cut 4 bases from V and 3 bases from J; bases unmatched to any gene: 9. The germline V gene encodes CDR1 SGHRS and CDR2 YFSETQ. CDR3 length: 16 amino acids. Here the CDR3 DNA reads TGCGCCAGCAGCCTTCCTTCTAGCGGGGGGTTCTACGAGCAGTACTTC. It yields the protein CASSLPSSGGFYEQYF.

The V and J genes are TRBV6-5 and TRBJ2-7, with 7 bases fitting TRBD2. Germline values: CDR1 MNHEY, CDR2 SVGAGI. Trimming cost V 4 bases and J 3 bases; bases outside gene matches: 9. The CDR3 sequence is 15 residues long. The CDR3 loop reads CASSLTGGLLYEQYF. The CDR3, as DNA: TGTGCCAGCAGTTTGACTGGGGGACTACTCTACGAGCAGTACTTC.

The CDR3 sequence: CASSISSSYEQYF. The CDR3 nucleotides read TGTGCCAGCAGCATAAGTTCCTCCTACGAGCAGTACTTC. This chain joins TRBV27 and TRBJ2-7; D gene unclear. Germline CDR1 is MNHEY and CDR2 is SMNVEV (reference sequence). V was trimmed by 6 bases and J by 0 bases, leaving 9 bases between them. CDR3 length equals 13 residues.

The chain joins TRBV19 to TRBJ2-1; TRBD1 matches 7 bases. The CDR3 runs 12 residues. Germline V gene sequence: CDR1 LNHDA, CDR2 SQIVND (reference sequence). Losses at the gene ends were 7 bases for V and 12 bases for J; bases not matched to a gene: 9. Here the CDR3 DNA reads TGTGCCAGTACTGACCAGGGGGTTTCGCAGTTCTTC. Translation: CASTDQGVSQFF.

This clonotype was counted only a few times. The chain combines TRBV7-9 with TRBJ2-6, with D unresolved. Trimming shortened V by 7 bases and J by 2 bases, and 9 bases separated the two germline ends. CDR1 SEHNR and CDR2 FQNEAQ come from the germline V gene (reference sequence). The CDR3 has 14 amino acids. This chain's CDR3 is CASTGTAGANVLTF. The CDR3 DNA reads as TGTGCCAGCACGGGTACAGCTGGGGCCAACGTCCTGACTTTC.

This clonotype was counted between two and nine times. This chain joins TRBV15 and TRBJ2-7; D gene unclear. Germline V gene sequence: CDR1 LNHNV, CDR2 YYDKDF (reference sequence). V lost 5 bases to trimming and J lost 1 base, with 9 bases between them. The CDR3 is made up of 13 amino acids. The CDR3 loop reads CATSPRLSYEQYF. The CDR3 coding sequence is TGTGCCACCAGCCCACGCCTGTCCTACGAGCAGTACTTC.

This clonotype has a count of ten or more. The chain carries TRBV7-8 and TRBJ1-2; D unclear. Germline-derived CDR1 and CDR2 are SGHVS and FQNEAQ. This CDR3 has 14 residues. V lost 7 bases and J 0 bases, leaving 12 bases between the germline ends. The DNA of the CDR3 is TGTGCCAGCACCGGGGAGGGAACTAACTATGGCTACACCTTC. This translates into CASTGEGTNYGYTF. The variable domain in full, completed from reference TRBV7-8 and TRBJ1-2, reads GAGVSQSPRYKVAKRGQDVALRCDPISGHVSLFWYQQALGQGPEFLTYFQNEAQLDKSGLPSDRFFAERPEGSVSTLKIQRTQQEDSAVYLCASTGEGTNYGYTFGSGTRLTVV.

This clonotype was detected many times. V and J are TRBV7-2 and TRBJ2-4; either TRBD1 or TRBD2 may supply D (5 bases each). CDR1 SGHTA and CDR2 FQGNSA come from the germline V gene. Trimming took off 4 bases at V and 5 bases at J, with 15 bases between the two ends. There are 15 residues in the CDR3. CDR3 in amino acids: CASSSMGVRENIQYF. The CDR3 DNA reads TGTGCCAGCAGCTCCATGGGGGTGAGGGAAAACATTCAGTACTTC.

V usage is TRBV20-1 and J usage is TRBJ2-3; D is perhaps TRBD2 (6 bases). From germline, CDR1 is DFQATT and CDR2 SNEGSKA (reference sequence). The V end lost 5 bases, the J end lost 2 bases, and 17 bases lay between the germline ends. The CDR3 spans 15 residues. The CDR3 here is CSALLAHFTTDTQYF. The DNA of the CDR3 is TGCAGTGCTTTACTAGCTCATTTTACCACAGATACGCAGTATTTT.

Worth noting for this clonotype: A much larger clone lies a single base off, so this may be a read error. This rearrangement joins TRBV7-9 to TRBJ1-2; unclear D gene. CDR1 SEHNR and CDR2 FQNEAQ come from the germline V gene (reference sequence). Trimming shortened V by 5 bases and J by 7 bases, and 11 bases separated the two germline ends. The CDR3 has 12 amino acids. CDR3 sequence (DNA): TGTGCCAGCAGCCAAGGGCAAACTGGCTACACCTTC. Translating gives CASSQGQTGYTF.